This T cell receptor (beta chain) derives from a study of response to subunit inactivated influenza vaccine. CDR3 length equals 13 residues. Germline V CDR1 and CDR2: SGHTA, FQGTGA. The V and J ends lost 5 bases and 7 bases, in that order; junction bases with no gene match: 8. TCRdb ran MiXCR on the RT-PCR reads and lists one entry per CDR3 protein. The profile covers about 780,000 distinct CDR3 sequences, with approximately 17% appearing a single time and 9.5% to 13% taken by the ten largest. Concerning this clonotype itself: What it binds is unknown.

Study results and limitations: Each seasonal influenza vaccination, the authors suggested, recruits few new T cells.

Here the sequenced sample was PBMCs from blood, taken around 5 days after vaccination. This receptor was taken from a man between 45 and 60 years old who received an inactivated influenza vaccine. V is TRBV7-3 and J is TRBJ2-7, with 7 bases lining up with TRBD1. CDR3 protein: CASSRGTEREQYF. The CDR3 bases are TGTGCCAGCAGCCGAGGGACAGAGCGGGAGCAGTACTTC.